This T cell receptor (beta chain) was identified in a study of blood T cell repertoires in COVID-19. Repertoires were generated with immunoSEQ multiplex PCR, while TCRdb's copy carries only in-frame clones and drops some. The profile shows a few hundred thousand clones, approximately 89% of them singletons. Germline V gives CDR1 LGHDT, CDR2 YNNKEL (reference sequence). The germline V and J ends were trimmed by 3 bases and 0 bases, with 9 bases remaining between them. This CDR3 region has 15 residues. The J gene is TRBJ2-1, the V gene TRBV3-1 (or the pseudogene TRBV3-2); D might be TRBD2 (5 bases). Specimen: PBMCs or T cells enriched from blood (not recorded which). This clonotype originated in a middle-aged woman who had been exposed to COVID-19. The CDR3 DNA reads TGTGCCAGCAGCCATGGGAGCTTCTCCTACAATGAGCAGTTCTTC. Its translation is CASSHGSFSYNEQFF.